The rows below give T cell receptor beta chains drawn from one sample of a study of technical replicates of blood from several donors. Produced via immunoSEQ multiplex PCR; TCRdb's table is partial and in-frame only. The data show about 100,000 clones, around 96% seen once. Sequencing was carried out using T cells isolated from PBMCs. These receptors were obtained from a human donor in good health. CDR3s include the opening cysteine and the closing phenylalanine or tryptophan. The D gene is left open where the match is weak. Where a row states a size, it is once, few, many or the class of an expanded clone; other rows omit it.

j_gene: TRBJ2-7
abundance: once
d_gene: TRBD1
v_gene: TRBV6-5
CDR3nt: TGTGCCAGCAGTGTAGAAATCAGGGGGCCCTACGAGCAGTACTTC
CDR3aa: CASSVEIRGPYEQYF

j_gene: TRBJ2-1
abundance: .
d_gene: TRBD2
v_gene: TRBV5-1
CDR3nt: TGCGCCAGCAGCTTGTGGACTAGCGGGAGTTGGGACAATGAGCAGTTCTTC
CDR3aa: CASSLWTSGSWDNEQFF

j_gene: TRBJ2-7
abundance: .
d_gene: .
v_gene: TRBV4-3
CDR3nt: TGCGCCAGCAGCCAAGACGTGGAGGACGAGCAGTACTTC
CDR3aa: CASSQDVEDEQYF

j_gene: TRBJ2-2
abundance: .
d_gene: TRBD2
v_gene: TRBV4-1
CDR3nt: TGCGCCAGCAAACAGCCCGCGGGAGGGCAGGGCGGGGAGCTGTTTTTT
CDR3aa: CASKQPAGGQGGELFF

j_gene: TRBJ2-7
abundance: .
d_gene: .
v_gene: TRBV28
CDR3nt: TGTGCCAGCAGTACCGCCCGGCAGGGGAATTCCTACGAGCAGTACTTC
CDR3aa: CASSTARQGNSYEQYF

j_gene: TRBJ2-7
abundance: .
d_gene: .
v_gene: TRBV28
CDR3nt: TGTGCCAGCAGTTCCCTGGCTGAGCAGTACTTC
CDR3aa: CASSSLAEQYF

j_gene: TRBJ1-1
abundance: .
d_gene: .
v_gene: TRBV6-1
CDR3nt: TGTGCCAGCAGCCCAGGCGCTTGGGCTTTCTTT
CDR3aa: CASSPGAWAFF

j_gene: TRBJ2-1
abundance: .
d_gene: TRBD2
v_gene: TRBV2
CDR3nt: TGTGCCAGCAGTGCCAGCGGGAGGATCTACAATGAGCAGTTCTTC
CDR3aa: CASSASGRIYNEQFF

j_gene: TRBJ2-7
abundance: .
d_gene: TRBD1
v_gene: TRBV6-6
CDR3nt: TGTGCCGGCCGGGACAGCCATTCCTACGAGCAGTACTTC
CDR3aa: CAGRDSHSYEQYF

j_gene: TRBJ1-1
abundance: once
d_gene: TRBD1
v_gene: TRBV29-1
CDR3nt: TGCAGCGTTGTAAGGGGGCAGGTCACTGAAGCTTTCTTT
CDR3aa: CSVVRGQVTEAFF

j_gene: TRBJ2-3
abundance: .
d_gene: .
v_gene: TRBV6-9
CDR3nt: TGTGCCAGCAGTGGACCCGGGACTCAAAAAGTCCCAGGTCCCAGAGATACGCAGTATTTT
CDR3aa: CASSGPGTQKVPGPRDTQYF

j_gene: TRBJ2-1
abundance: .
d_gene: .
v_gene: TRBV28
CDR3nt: TGTGCCAGCAGTTTTGCCTACGAGCAGTTCTTC
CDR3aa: CASSFAYEQFF

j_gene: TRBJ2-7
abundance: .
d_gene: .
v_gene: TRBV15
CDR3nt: TGTGCCACCAGCAGAGGCGGGTATTACGAGCAGTACTTC
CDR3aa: CATSRGGYYEQYF

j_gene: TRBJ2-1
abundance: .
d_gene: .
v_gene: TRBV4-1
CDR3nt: TGCGCCAGCAGCCGTAGCACCCAGGGGAGGGCTAATGAGCAGTTCTTC
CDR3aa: CASSRSTQGRANEQFF

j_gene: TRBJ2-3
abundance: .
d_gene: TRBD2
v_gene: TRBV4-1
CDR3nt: TGCGCCAGCAGCCAAGAAGACCCTAGCGGGAGGCCCACGCAGTATTTT
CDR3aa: CASSQEDPSGRPTQYF

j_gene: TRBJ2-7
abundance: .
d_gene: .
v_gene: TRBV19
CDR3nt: TGTGCCAGTACCTTCTCAACCGGGATAGTAGGCTACGAGCAGTACTTC
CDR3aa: CASTFSTGIVGYEQYF

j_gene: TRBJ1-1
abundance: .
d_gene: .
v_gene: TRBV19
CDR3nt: TGTGCCAGTAGTAATACAGGGTACACTGAAGCTTTCTTT
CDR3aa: CASSNTGYTEAFF

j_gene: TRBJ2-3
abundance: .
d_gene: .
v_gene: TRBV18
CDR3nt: TGTGCCAGCTCACCCCCCGGGAACGGAGATACGCAGTATTTT
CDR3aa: CASSPPGNGDTQYF

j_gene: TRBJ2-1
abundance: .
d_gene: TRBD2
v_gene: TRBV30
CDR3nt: TGTGCCTGGAGTGGTCTAGCGGGAAAGGAGCAGTTCTTC
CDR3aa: CAWSGLAGKEQFF

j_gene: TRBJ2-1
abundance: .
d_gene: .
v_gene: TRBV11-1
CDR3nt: TGTGCCAGCAGCTTTAAGCTAGCAGTCTACAATGAGCAGTTCTTC
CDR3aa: CASSFKLAVYNEQFF

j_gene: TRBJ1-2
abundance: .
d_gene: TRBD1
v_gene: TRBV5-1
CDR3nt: TGCGCCAGCAGCTGGGGGACAGCTAACTATGGCTACACCTTC
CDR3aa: CASSWGTANYGYTF

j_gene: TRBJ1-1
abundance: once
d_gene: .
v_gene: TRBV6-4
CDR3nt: TGTGCCAGCAGTGACTCGAACGGGGGGCGGGCTGAAGCTTTCTTT
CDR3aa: CASSDSNGGRAEAFF

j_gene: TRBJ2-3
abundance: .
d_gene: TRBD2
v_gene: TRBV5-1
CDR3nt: TGCGCCAGCAGCTTTAGCGGGAGAGGGGCAGATACGCAGTATTTT
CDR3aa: CASSFSGRGADTQYF

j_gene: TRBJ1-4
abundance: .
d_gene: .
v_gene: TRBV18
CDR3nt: TGTGCCAGCTCACCACCGACAGGAATCGCAACTAATGAAAAACTGTTTTTT
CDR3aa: CASSPPTGIATNEKLFF

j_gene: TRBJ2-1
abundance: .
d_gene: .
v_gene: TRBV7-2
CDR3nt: TGTGCCAGCAGCACAGCCCTCTACAATGAGCAGTTCTTC
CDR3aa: CASSTALYNEQFF

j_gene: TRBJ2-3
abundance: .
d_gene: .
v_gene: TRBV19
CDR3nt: TGTGCCAGTAGTAGGGGTCTTCCGGGGGCAGATACGCAGTATTTT
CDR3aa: CASSRGLPGADTQYF

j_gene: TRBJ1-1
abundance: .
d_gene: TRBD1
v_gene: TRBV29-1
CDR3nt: TGCAGCGTTGATCGACAGGGACACACTGAAGCTTTCTTT
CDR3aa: CSVDRQGHTEAFF

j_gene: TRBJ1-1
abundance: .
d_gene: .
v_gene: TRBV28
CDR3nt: TGTGCCAGCCAACGCGGCCCTGTACGGTCTGAAGCTTTCTTT
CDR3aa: CASQRGPVRSEAFF

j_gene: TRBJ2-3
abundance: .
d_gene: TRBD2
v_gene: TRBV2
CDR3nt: TGTGCCAGCAGTTCACTAGCGGGCACAGATACGCAGTATTTT
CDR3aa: CASSSLAGTDTQYF

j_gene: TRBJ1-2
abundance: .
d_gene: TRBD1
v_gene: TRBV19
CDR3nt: TGTGCCAGTATCCCCTCTAGAGGGGGCGCAGAGGGCTACACCTTC
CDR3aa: CASIPSRGGAEGYTF

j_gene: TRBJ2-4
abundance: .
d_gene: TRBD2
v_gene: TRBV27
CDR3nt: TGTGCCAGCAGTTTATATCGGGGGGAAAACATTCAGTACTTC
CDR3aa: CASSLYRGENIQYF

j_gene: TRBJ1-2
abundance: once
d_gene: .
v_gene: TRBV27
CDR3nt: TGTGCCAGCAGTTTCATCACGGGGGGGAGCTATGGCTACACCTTC
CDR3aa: CASSFITGGSYGYTF

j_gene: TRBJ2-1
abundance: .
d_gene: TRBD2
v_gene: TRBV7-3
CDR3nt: TGTGCCAGCAGCCCGGGACTAGCGGGTAATGAGCAGTTCTTC
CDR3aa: CASSPGLAGNEQFF

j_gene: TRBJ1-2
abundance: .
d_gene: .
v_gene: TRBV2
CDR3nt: TGTGCCAGCAGTGAGACTATTTACGGCTGCACCTTC
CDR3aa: CASSETIYGCTF

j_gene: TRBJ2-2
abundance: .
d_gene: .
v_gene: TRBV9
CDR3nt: TGTGCCAGCAGCGAACCCTACCGGACTTATAACACCGGGGAGCTGTTTTTT
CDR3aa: CASSEPYRTYNTGELFF

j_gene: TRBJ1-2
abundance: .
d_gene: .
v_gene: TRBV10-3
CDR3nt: TGTGCCATCAGTGAGCCGCGACAGCCCTATGGCTACACCTTC
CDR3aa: CAISEPRQPYGYTF

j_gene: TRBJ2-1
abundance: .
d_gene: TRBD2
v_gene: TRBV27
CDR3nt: TGTGCCAGCAGTAGGGTGCGGGAGAACTATGAGCAGTTCTTC
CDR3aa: CASSRVRENYEQFF